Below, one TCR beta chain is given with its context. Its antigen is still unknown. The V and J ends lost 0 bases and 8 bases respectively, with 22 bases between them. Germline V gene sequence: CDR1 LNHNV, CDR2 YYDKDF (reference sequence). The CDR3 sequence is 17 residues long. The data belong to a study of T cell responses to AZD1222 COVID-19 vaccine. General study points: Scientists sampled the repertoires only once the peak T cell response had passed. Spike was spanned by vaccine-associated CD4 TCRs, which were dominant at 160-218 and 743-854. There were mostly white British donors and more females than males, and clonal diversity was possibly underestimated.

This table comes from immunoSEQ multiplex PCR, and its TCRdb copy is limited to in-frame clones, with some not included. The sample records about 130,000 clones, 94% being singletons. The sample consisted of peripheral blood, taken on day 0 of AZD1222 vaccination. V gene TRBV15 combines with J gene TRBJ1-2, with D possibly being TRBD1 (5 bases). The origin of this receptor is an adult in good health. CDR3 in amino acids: CATSRDPLGAPREGYTF. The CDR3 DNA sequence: TGTGCCACCAGCAGAGACCCCCTCGGGGCTCCGAGGGAAGGCTACACCTTC.